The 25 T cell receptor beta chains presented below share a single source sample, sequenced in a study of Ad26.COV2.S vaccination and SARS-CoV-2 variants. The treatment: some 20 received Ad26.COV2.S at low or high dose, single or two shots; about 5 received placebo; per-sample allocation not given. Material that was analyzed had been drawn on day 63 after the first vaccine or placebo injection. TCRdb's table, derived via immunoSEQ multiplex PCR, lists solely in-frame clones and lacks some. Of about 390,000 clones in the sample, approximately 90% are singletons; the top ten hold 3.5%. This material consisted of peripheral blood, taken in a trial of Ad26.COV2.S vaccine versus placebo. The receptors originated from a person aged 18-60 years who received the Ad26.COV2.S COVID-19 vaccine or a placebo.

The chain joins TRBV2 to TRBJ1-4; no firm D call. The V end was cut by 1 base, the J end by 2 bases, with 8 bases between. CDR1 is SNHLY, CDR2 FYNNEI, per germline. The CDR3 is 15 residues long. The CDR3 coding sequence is TGTGCCAGCAGTGAAGAGGGAGGGACTAATGAAAAACTGTTTTTT. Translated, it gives CASSEEGGTNEKLFF.

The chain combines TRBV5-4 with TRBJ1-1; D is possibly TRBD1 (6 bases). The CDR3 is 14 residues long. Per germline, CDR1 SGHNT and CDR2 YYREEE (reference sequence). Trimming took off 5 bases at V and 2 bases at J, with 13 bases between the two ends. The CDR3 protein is CASSTQGRNTEAFF. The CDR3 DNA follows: TGTGCCAGCAGTACCCAGGGGCGAAACACTGAAGCTTTCTTT.

The CDR3 DNA is TGCGCCAGCAGCCAAGATTACGAGGATCAGCCCCAGCATTTT. Translation: CASSQDYEDQPQHF. The chain carries TRBV4-3 and TRBJ1-5; D not certain. This CDR3 is built from 14 residues. Looked up from germline, CDR1 is LGHNA and CDR2 is YSLEER. V gave up 0 bases and J gave up 5 bases, with 8 bases separating them.

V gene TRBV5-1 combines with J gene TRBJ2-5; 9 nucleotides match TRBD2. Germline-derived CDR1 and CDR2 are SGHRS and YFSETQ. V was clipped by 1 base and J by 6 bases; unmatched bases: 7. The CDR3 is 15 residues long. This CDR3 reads CASSLSIAGDQTQYF. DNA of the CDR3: TGCGCCAGCAGCTTGTCTATAGCGGGGGACCAGACCCAGTACTTC.

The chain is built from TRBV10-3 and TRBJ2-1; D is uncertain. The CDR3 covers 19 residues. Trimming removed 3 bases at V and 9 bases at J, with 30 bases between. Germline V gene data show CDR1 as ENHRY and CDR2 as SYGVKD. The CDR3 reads CAISDVDLRPSEASTEQFF. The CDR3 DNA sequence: TGTGCCATCAGTGATGTAGATCTCAGGCCGTCCGAGGCTAGTACTGAGCAGTTCTTC.

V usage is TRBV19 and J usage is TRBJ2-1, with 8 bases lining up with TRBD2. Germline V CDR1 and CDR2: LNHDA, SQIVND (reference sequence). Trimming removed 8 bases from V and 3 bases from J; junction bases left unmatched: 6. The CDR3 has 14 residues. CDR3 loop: CASQSGGDYNEQFF. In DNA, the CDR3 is TGTGCCAGTCAGAGCGGGGGAGACTACAATGAGCAGTTCTTC.

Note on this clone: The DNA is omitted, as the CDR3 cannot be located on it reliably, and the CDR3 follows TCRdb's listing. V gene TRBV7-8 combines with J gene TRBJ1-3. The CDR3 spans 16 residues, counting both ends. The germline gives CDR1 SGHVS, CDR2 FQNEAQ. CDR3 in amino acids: CASSSSVWHSGNTIYF.

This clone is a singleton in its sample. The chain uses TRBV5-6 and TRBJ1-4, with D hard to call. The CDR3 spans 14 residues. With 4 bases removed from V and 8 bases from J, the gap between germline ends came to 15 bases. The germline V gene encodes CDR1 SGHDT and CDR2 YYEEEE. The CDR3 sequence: CASSPDGPGEKLFF. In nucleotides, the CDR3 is TGTGCCAGCAGCCCGGACGGTCCTGGAGAAAAACTGTTTTTT.

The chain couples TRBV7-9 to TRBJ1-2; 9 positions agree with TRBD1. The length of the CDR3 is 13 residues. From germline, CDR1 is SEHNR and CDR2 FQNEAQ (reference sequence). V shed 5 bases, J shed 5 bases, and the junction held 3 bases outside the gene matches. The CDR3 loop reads CASSGTGFYGYTF. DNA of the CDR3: TGTGCCAGCAGCGGGACAGGGTTTTATGGCTACACCTTC.

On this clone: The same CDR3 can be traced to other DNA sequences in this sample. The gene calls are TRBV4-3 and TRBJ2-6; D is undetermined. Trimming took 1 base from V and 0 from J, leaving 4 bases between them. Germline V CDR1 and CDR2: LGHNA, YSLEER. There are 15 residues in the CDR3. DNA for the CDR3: TGCGCCAGCAGCCAAGGGGTCTCTGGGGCCAACGTCCTGACTTTC. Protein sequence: CASSQGVSGANVLTF.

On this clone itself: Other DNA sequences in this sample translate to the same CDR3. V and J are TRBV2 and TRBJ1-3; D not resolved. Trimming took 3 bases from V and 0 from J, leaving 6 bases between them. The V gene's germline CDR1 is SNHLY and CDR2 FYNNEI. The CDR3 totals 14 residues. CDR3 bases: TGTGCCAGCAGTGAGGCTTTCTCTGGAAACACCATATATTTT. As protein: CASSEAFSGNTIYF.

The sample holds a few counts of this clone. The DNA of the CDR3 is TGCGCCAGCAGCACCGGCGGGGGCCCCTACGAGCAGTACTTC. It translates to CASSTGGGPYEQYF. The chain employs TRBV5-1 and TRBJ2-7, with TRBD2 as a possible D gene (7 bases). The length of the CDR3 is 14 residues. Germline lookup yields CDR1 SGHRS and CDR2 YFSETQ. Trimming cost V 4 bases and J 2 bases, with 13 bases left between them.

The CDR3 loop is CSTRDSNEKLFF. The DNA of the CDR3 is TGCAGCACCCGGGACAGTAATGAAAAACTGTTTTTT. The chain couples TRBV29-1 to TRBJ1-4; 7 bases line up with TRBD1. The V and J ends lost 8 bases and 4 bases, in that order; junction bases with no gene match: 4. CDR3 length: 12 residues. Germline lookup yields CDR1 SQVTM and CDR2 ANQGSEA.

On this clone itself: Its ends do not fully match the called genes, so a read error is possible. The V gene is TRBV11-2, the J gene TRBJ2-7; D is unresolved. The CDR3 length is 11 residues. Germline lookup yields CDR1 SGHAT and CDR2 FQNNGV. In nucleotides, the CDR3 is TGTGCCAGCAGCTTAGAAATTCGCCGTCTTTTC. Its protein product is CASSLEIRRLF.

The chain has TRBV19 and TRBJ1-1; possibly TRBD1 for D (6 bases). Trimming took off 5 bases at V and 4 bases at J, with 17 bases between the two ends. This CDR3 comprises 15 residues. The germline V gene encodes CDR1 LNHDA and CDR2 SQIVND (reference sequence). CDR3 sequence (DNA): TGTGCCAGTAGTCCCCGACGGGACATAGGCACTGAAGCTTTCTTT. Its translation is CASSPRRDIGTEAFF.

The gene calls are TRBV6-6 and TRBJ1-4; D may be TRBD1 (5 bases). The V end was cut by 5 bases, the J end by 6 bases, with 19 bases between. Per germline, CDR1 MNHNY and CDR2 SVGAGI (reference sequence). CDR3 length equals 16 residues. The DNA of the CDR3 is TGTGCCAGCAGTCCGACCTTGGGGGAAGGGGATGAAAAACTGTTTTTT. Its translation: CASSPTLGEGDEKLFF.

The CDR3 protein is CASSSGDSNYGYTF. The CDR3 bases are TGTGCCAGCAGTTCAGGGGATTCTAACTATGGCTACACCTTC. The rearrangement uses TRBV6-5 and TRBJ1-2; D might be TRBD1 (6 bases). Looked up from germline, CDR1 is MNHEY and CDR2 is SVGAGI. Trimming removed 4 bases from V and 0 bases from J, with 9 bases in between. The CDR3 is made up of 14 amino acids.

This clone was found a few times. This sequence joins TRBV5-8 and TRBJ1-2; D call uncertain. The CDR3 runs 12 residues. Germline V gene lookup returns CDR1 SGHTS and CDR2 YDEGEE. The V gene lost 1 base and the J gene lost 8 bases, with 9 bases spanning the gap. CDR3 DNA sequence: TGTGCCAGCAGCTTGTATGCATCGGGCTACACCTTC. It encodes CASSLYASGYTF.

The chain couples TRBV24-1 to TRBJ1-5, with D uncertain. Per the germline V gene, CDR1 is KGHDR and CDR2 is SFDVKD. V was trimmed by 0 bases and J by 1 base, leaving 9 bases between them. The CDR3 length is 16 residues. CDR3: CATSDLRVLSNQPQHF. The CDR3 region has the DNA TGTGCCACCAGTGATTTGAGGGTACTAAGCAATCAGCCCCAGCATTTT.

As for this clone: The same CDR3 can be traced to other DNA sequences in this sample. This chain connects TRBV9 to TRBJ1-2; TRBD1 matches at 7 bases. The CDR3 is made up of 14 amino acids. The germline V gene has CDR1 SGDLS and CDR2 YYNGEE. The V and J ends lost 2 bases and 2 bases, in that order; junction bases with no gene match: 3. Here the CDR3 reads CASSVGTANYGYTF. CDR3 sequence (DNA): TGTGCCAGCAGCGTGGGGACAGCCAACTATGGCTACACCTTC.

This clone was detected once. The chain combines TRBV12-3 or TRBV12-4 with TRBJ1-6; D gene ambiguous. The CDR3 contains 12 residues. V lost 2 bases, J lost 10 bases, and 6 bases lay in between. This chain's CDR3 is CASSLSESPLHF. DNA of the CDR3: TGTGCCAGCAGTTTATCGGAGTCACCCCTCCACTTT.

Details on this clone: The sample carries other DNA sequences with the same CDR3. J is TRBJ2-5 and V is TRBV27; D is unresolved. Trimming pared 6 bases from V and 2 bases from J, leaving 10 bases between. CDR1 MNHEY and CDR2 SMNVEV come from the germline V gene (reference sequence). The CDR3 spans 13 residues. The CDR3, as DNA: TGTGCCAGCAGACGTCGCAATCAAGAGACCCAGTACTTC. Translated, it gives CASRRRNQETQYF.

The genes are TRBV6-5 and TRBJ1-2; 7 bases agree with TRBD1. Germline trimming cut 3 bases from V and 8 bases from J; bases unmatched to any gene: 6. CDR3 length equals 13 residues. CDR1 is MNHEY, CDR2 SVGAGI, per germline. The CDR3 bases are TGTGCCAGCAGTTATGACAGGGAGAACGGCTACACCTTC. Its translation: CASSYDRENGYTF.

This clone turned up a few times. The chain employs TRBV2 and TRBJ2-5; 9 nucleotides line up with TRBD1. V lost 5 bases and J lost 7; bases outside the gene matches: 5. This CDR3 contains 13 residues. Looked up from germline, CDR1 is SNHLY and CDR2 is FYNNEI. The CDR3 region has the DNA TGTGCCAGCAGTCAGGGACAGGGAGGGACCCAGTACTTC. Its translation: CASSQGQGGTQYF.

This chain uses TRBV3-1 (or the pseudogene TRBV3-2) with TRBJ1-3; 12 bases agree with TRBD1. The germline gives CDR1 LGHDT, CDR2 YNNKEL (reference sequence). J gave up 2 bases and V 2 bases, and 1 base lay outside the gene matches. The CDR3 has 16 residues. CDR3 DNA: TGTGCCAGCAGCCAACGGGACAGGGGGCCTGGAAACACCATATATTTT. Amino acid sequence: CASSQRDRGPGNTIYF.